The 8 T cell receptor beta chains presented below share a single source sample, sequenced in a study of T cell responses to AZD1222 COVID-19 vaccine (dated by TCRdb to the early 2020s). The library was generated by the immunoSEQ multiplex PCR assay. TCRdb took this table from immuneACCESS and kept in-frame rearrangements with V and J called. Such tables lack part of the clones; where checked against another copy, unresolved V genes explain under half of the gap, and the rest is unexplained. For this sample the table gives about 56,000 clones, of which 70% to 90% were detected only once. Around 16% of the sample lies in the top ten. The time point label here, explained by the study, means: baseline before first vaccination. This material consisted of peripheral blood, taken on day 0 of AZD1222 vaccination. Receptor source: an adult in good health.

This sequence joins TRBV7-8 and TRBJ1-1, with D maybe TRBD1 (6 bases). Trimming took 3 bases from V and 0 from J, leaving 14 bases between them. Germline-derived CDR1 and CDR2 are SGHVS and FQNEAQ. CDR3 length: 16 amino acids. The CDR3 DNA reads TGTGCCAGCAGCTTTATGGGGGCTTCCATGAACACTGAAGCTTTCTTT. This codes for CASSFMGASMNTEAFF.

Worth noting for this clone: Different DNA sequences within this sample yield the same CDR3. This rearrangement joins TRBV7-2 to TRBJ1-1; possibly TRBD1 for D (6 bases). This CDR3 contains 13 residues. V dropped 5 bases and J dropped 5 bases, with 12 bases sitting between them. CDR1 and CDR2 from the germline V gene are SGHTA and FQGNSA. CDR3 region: CASSRRTDTEAFF. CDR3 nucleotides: TGTGCCAGCAGCCGACGGACAGATACTGAAGCTTTCTTT. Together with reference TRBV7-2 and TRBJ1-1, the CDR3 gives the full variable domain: GAGVSQSPSNKVTEKGKDVELRCDPISGHTALYWYRQSLGQGLEFLIYFQGNSAPDKSGLPSDRFSAERTGGSVSTLTIQRTQQEDSAVYLCASSRRTDTEAFFGQGTRLTVV.

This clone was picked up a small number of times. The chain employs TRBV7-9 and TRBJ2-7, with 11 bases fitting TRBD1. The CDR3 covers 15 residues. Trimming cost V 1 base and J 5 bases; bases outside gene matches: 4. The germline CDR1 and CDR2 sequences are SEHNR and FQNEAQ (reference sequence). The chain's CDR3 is CASSLVGTGGNEQYF. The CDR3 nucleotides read TGTGCCAGCAGCTTAGTTGGGACAGGGGGAAACGAGCAGTACTTC. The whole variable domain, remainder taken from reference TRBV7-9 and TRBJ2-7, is DTGVSQNPRHKITKRGQNVTFRCDPISEHNRLYWYRQTLGQGPEFLTYFQNEAQLEKSRLLSDRFSAERPKGSFSTLEIQRTEQGDSAMYLCASSLVGTGGNEQYFGPGTRLTVT.

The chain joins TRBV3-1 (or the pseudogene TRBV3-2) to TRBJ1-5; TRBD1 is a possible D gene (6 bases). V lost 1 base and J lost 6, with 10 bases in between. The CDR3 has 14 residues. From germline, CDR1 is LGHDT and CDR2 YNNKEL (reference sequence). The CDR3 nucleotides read TGTGCCAGCAGCCAAGTCAGGGGAGGTCAGCCCCAGCATTTT. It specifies CASSQVRGGQPQHF.

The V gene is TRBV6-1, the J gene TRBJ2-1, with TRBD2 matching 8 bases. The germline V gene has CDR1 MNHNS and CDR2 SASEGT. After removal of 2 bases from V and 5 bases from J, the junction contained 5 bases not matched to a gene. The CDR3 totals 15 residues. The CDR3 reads CASSEWRGGNNEQFF. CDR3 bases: TGTGCCAGCAGTGAATGGCGCGGGGGGAACAATGAGCAGTTCTTC.

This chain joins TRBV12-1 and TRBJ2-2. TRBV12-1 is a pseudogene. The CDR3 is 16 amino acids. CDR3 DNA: TGTGCCAGCAGCTCGAAGGAAAGAGTCAACACCGGGGAGCTGTTTTTT. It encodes CASSSKERVNTGELFF.

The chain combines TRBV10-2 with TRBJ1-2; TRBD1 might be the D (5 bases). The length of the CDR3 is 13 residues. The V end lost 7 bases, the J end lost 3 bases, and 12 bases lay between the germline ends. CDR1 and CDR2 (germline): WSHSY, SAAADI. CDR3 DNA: TGCGCCAGCAAGGGACCAATTGACTATGGCTACACCTTC. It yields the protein CASKGPIDYGYTF.

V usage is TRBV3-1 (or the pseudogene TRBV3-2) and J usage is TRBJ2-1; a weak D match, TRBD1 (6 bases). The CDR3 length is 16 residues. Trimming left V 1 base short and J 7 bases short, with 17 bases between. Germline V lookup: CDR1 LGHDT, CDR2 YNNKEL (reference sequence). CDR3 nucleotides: TGTGCCAGCAGCCAAGGTGCAGGGGCGAGTTTTAATGAGCAGTTCTTC. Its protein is CASSQGAGASFNEQFF.